Below, one TCR beta chain is given with its context. Its matching antigen is unknown. The data were taken from a study of cytomegalovirus exposure and HLA in healthy donors. Study-level background: The study placed approximately 78% of its approximately 430 genotyped donors in the Caucasian-associated ancestry cluster.

Broader study findings: Reported results showed that the classifier diagnosed cytomegalovirus status with high specificity and sensitivity. TCR beta chains numbering more than 150 were designated cytomegalovirus-associated.

The PCR was carried out with 60 Vbeta primers and 13 Jbeta primers. The protocol was immunoSEQ multiplex PCR, while the TCRdb copy is restricted to in-frame clones and leaves out a portion. The sample consists of fewer than 200,000 clones, 81% of them appearing once. The source material was PBMCs. The TCR sequence derives from a woman aged 18-30 years in good health and CMV-seropositive.

The CDR3 loop reads CASSAQGARGYTF. CDR3 bases: TGTGCCAGCAGTGCTCAGGGGGCGCGAGGCTACACCTTC. J is TRBJ1-2 and V is TRBV2, with 8 nucleotides matching TRBD1. J was trimmed by 8 bases and V by 4 bases; bases with no gene match: 6. The CDR3 length is 13 residues. Per the germline V gene, CDR1 is SNHLY and CDR2 is FYNNEI.